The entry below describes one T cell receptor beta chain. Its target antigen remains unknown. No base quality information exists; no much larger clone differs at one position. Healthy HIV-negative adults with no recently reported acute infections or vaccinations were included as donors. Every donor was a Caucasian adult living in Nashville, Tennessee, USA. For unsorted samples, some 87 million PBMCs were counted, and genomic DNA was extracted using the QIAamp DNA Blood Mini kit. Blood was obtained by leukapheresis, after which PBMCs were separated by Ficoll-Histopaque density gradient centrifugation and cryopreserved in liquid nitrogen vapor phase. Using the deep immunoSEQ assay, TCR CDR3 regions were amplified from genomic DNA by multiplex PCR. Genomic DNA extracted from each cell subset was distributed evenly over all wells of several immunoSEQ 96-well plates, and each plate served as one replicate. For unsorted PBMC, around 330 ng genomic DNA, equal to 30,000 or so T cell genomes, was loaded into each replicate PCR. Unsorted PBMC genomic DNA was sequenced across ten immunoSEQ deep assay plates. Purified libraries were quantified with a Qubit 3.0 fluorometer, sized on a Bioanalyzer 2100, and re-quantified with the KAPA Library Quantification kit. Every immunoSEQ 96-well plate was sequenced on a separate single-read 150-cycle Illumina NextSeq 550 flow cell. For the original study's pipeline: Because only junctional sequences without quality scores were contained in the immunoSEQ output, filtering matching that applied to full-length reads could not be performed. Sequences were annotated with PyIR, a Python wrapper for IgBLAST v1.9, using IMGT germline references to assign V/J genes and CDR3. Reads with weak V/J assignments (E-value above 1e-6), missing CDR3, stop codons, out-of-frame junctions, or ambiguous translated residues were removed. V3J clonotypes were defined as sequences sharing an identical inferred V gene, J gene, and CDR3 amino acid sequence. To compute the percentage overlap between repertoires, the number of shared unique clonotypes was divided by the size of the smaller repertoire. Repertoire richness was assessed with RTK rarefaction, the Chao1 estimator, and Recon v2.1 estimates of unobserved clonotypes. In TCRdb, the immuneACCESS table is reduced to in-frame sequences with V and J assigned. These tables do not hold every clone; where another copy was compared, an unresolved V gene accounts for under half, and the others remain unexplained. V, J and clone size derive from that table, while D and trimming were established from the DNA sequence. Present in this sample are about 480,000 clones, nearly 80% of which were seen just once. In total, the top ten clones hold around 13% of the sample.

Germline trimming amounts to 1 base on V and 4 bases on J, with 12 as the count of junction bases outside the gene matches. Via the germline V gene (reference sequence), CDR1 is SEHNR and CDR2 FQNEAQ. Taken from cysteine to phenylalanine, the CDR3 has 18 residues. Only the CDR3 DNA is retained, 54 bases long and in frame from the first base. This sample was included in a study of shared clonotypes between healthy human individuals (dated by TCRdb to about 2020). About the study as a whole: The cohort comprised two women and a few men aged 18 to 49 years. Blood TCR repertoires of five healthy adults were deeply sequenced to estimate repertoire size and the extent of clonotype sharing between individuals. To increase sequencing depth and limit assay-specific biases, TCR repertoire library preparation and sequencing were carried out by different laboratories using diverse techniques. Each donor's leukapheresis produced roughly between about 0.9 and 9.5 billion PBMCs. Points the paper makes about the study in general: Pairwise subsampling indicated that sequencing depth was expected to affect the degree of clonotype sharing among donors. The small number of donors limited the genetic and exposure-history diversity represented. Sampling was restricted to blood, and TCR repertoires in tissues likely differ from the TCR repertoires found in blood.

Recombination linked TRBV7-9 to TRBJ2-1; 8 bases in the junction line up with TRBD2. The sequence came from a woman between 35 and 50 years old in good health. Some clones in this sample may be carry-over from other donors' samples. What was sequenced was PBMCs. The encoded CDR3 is CASSLVPGGPLSYNEQFF. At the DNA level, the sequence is TGTGCCAGCAGCTTAGTTCCGGGAGGGCCTCTCTCGTACAATGAGCAGTTCTTC.